The rows below give T cell receptor beta chains drawn from one sample of a study of brain T cells in children with intractable seizures. Sequencing used immunoSEQ multiplex PCR; TCRdb keeps in-frame clones, though not all of them. The sample contains hundreds of thousands of clones, over 90% of which appear only once. This material consisted of peripheral blood, taken about 5 months after surgery. These receptors were collected from a boy in the first two years of life with tuberous sclerosis and intractable seizures. CDR3s include the opening cysteine and the closing phenylalanine or tryptophan. The order of the fields is clone size, V gene, J gene, D gene, CDR3 DNA, CDR3 protein. A D gene is named only where the DNA matches it firmly. Clone size is shown for a subset of rows, as once, few, many or a class of expanded clone.

clone_size: .; v_call: TRBV9; j_call: TRBJ2-3; d_call: TRBD2; cdr3_nt: TGTGCCAGCAGCCAGTCTGGGACTAGCGGGGGCACAGATACGCAGTATTTT; cdr3_aa: CASSQSGTSGGTDTQYF
clone_size: .; v_call: TRBV9; j_call: TRBJ2-7; d_call: .; cdr3_nt: TGTGCCAGCAGCGTAGGAGGCAGGTCCTACGAGCAGTACTTC; cdr3_aa: CASSVGGRSYEQYF
clone_size: .; v_call: TRBV9; j_call: TRBJ1-2; d_call: .; cdr3_nt: TGTGCCAGCAGCCCACCGACTCCCTGGGATTATGGCTACACCTTC; cdr3_aa: CASSPPTPWDYGYTF
clone_size: once; v_call: TRBV6-5; j_call: TRBJ1-4; d_call: .; cdr3_nt: TGTGCCAGCAGTTGGTCCCAGGGTAATGAAAAACTGTTTTTT; cdr3_aa: CASSWSQGNEKLFF
clone_size: .; v_call: TRBV30; j_call: TRBJ2-3; d_call: .; cdr3_nt: TGTGCCTGCGGCGTCACAGATACGCAGTATTTT; cdr3_aa: CACGVTDTQYF
clone_size: .; v_call: TRBV28; j_call: TRBJ2-7; d_call: .; cdr3_nt: TGTGCCAGCAGTTTAAGTCGGAACGAGCAGTACTTT; cdr3_aa: CASSLSRNEQYF
clone_size: .; v_call: TRBV5-6; j_call: TRBJ1-2; d_call: .; cdr3_nt: TGTGCCAGCAGCCCAATTCGACAGTTCGCGGGCTACACCTTC; cdr3_aa: CASSPIRQFAGYTF
clone_size: .; v_call: TRBV2; j_call: TRBJ2-7; d_call: .; cdr3_nt: TGTGCCAGCAGTGGGGACAAAGCCTACGAGCAGTACTTC; cdr3_aa: CASSGDKAYEQYF
clone_size: .; v_call: TRBV11-2; j_call: TRBJ1-3; d_call: .; cdr3_nt: TGTGCCAGCAGCTTTGTGCAATCTGGAAACACCATATATTTT; cdr3_aa: CASSFVQSGNTIYF
clone_size: .; v_call: TRBV3-1/TRBV3-2; j_call: TRBJ2-2; d_call: .; cdr3_nt: TGTGCCAGCAGCCAAGATAATCGCGCCACCGGGGAGCTGTTTTTT; cdr3_aa: CASSQDNRATGELFF
clone_size: .; v_call: TRBV6-5; j_call: TRBJ2-1; d_call: TRBD2; cdr3_nt: TGTGCCACCCTCCGGGGGGGATCCCAGTTCTTC; cdr3_aa: CATLRGGSQFF
clone_size: .; v_call: TRBV29-1; j_call: TRBJ2-1; d_call: TRBD2; cdr3_nt: TGCAGCGTTGTCCTAGCGGGGTACTACAATGAGCAGTTCTTC; cdr3_aa: CSVVLAGYYNEQFF
clone_size: .; v_call: TRBV6-1; j_call: TRBJ1-1; d_call: .; cdr3_nt: TGTGCCAGCAGTGAAATCCTTGGCACTGAAGCTTTCTTT; cdr3_aa: CASSEILGTEAFF
clone_size: .; v_call: TRBV3-1/TRBV3-2; j_call: TRBJ1-3; d_call: .; cdr3_nt: TGTGCCAGCAGCCAAGGTCTGCAGTCTGGAAACACCATATATTTT; cdr3_aa: CASSQGLQSGNTIYF
clone_size: few; v_call: TRBV7-3; j_call: TRBJ1-5; d_call: TRBD1; cdr3_nt: TGTGCCAGCAGCTCCCAGACCGACAGGGATCAGCCCCAGCATTTT; cdr3_aa: CASSSQTDRDQPQHF
clone_size: .; v_call: TRBV7-9; j_call: TRBJ1-3; d_call: TRBD1; cdr3_nt: TGTGCCAGCAGTCCACAGGGGACCGGAAACACCATATATTTT; cdr3_aa: CASSPQGTGNTIYF
clone_size: .; v_call: TRBV7-2; j_call: TRBJ2-7; d_call: TRBD1; cdr3_nt: TGTGCCAGCAGCTTATGGGACAGTTACGAGCAGTACTTC; cdr3_aa: CASSLWDSYEQYF
clone_size: once; v_call: TRBV19; j_call: TRBJ2-3; d_call: TRBD2; cdr3_nt: TGTGCCAGTAGTATCTCGACTAGCGGGAGTACAGATACGCAGTATTTT; cdr3_aa: CASSISTSGSTDTQYF
clone_size: .; v_call: TRBV19; j_call: TRBJ2-1; d_call: .; cdr3_nt: TGTGCCAGTAGCGGGGGATTGGGAAGTGAGCAGTTCTTC; cdr3_aa: CASSGGLGSEQFF
clone_size: .; v_call: TRBV5-4; j_call: TRBJ2-7; d_call: .; cdr3_nt: TGTGCCAGCAGTCAAGGAGCCGTATACGAGCAGTACTTC; cdr3_aa: CASSQGAVYEQYF
clone_size: .; v_call: TRBV19; j_call: TRBJ2-7; d_call: TRBD1; cdr3_nt: TGTGCCAGTACCAACCCCGGGACAGGCCCCTCCTACGAGCAGTACTTC; cdr3_aa: CASTNPGTGPSYEQYF
clone_size: .; v_call: TRBV30; j_call: TRBJ2-7; d_call: .; cdr3_nt: TGTGCCTGGAGCGACATCTACGAGCAGTACTTC; cdr3_aa: CAWSDIYEQYF
clone_size: .; v_call: TRBV7-6; j_call: TRBJ2-3; d_call: .; cdr3_nt: TGTGCCAGCAGCTTCCTGGGTGTAGAGAGCACAGATACGCAGTATTTT; cdr3_aa: CASSFLGVESTDTQYF
clone_size: once; v_call: TRBV10-3; j_call: TRBJ1-6; d_call: .; cdr3_nt: TGTGCCATCAGTGATCGACAGAGCTCCTATAATTCACCCCTCCACTTT; cdr3_aa: CAISDRQSSYNSPLHF
clone_size: once; v_call: TRBV7-9; j_call: TRBJ2-5; d_call: .; cdr3_nt: TGTGCCAGCAGCTCAGGGGAGACCCAGTACTTC; cdr3_aa: CASSSGETQYF
clone_size: .; v_call: TRBV6-5; j_call: TRBJ2-6; d_call: .; cdr3_nt: TGTGCCAGCAGTTACGGGGAATCTGGGGCCAACGTCCTGACTTTC; cdr3_aa: CASSYGESGANVLTF
clone_size: .; v_call: TRBV14; j_call: TRBJ2-7; d_call: .; cdr3_nt: TGTGCCAGCAGCCATTGGGGCAGGGGCAACGAGCAGTACTTC; cdr3_aa: CASSHWGRGNEQYF